This passage covers 22 T cell receptor beta chains from one sample sequenced in a study of T cell responses to AZD1222 COVID-19 vaccine. Measured with immunoSEQ multiplex PCR; TCRdb has only the in-frame clones, and not every one. The data hold some 86,000 clones, with just over 90% observed a single time. The material was peripheral blood, obtained on day 0 of AZD1222 vaccination. These TCRs come from an adult in good health.

The V call is TRBV27, the J call TRBJ2-7; 7 bases map to TRBD2. The ends lost 2 bases at V and 6 bases at J; junction bases unmatched: 4. Germline CDR1 and CDR2: MNHEY and SMNVEV (reference sequence). The CDR3 is 13 amino acids. CDR3 region: CASSLAGDREQYF. The CDR3 DNA is TGTGCCAGCAGTTTAGCGGGAGATCGCGAGCAGTACTTC.

In nucleotides, the CDR3 is TGTGCCAGCAGCTTAGTCAACGGGGCCGAGCAGTACTTC. This gives the protein CASSLVNGAEQYF. The J gene is TRBJ2-7, the V gene TRBV7-9, with D perhaps TRBD1 or TRBD2 (5 bases each). V dropped 1 base and J dropped 6 bases, with 10 bases sitting between them. The CDR3 spans 13 residues. The germline gives CDR1 SEHNR, CDR2 FQNEAQ (reference sequence).

The rearrangement uses TRBV5-3 and TRBJ2-2; D gene uncertain. TRBV5-3 is an ORF, and what it does is uncertain. V was clipped by 0 bases and J by 0 bases, with 12 bases between them. The CDR3 is made up of 17 amino acids. The CDR3 region has the DNA TGTGCCAGAAGCTTGGACTACTTAATCGCGAACACCGGGGAGCTGTTTTTT. Protein product: CARSLDYLIANTGELFF.

This clone was detected once. V gene TRBV28 combines with J gene TRBJ2-7, with TRBD1 as a possible D gene (5 bases). The V gene lost 3 bases and the J gene lost 6 bases, with 9 bases spanning the gap. The CDR3 spans 12 residues. CDR1 and CDR2 (germline): MDHEN, SYDVKM. The CDR3 sequence is CASSLNTGEQYF. The DNA of the CDR3 is TGTGCCAGCAGTTTGAATACAGGCGAGCAGTACTTC.

CDR3 sequence: CASSLGPDNQPQHF. CDR3 nucleotide sequence: TGTGCCAGCAGCTTAGGACCGGACAATCAGCCCCAGCATTTT. This chain connects TRBV5-8 to TRBJ1-5; D unclear. The CDR3 runs to 14 residues. CDR1 is SGHTS, CDR2 YDEGEE, per germline. Deletions cut 2 bases from V and 3 bases from J, with 9 bases between.

The chain combines TRBV5-1 with TRBJ1-3; 7 nucleotides match TRBD1. V was pared by 3 bases and J by 8 bases, with 8 bases of the junction left unmatched. Germline V gene lookup returns CDR1 SGHRS and CDR2 YFSETQ. This CDR3 region has 14 residues. The CDR3 coding sequence is TGCGCCAGCAGCTCGACAGGGAGTGGGGACACCATATATTTT. Translating gives CASSSTGSGDTIYF.

The rearrangement links TRBV19 to TRBJ2-1, with 12 bases aligning to TRBD2. In germline, CDR1 is LNHDA, CDR2 SQIVND (reference sequence). This CDR3 has 16 amino acids. The trim removed 4 bases at V and 14 bases at J, leaving 15 bases unmatched. The CDR3 is CASSTQTSGSSQTKFF. CDR3 nucleotide sequence: TGTGCCAGTAGTACCCAGACTAGCGGGAGCTCCCAGACGAAGTTCTTC.

The table lists this clone with a count of one. V is TRBV5-5 and J is TRBJ1-4; 9 bases are a match to TRBD1. Trimming removed 5 bases from V and 5 bases from J; junction bases left unmatched: 4. The germline CDR1 and CDR2 sequences are SGHKS and YYEKEE (reference sequence). The CDR3 runs to 14 residues. This CDR3 is CASSTGTGNEKLFF. The CDR3 nucleotides are TGTGCCAGCAGTACCGGGACAGGGAATGAAAAACTGTTTTTT.

V gene TRBV3-1 (or the pseudogene TRBV3-2) combines with J gene TRBJ2-3; maybe TRBD1 (6 bases). Germline V gene lookup returns CDR1 LGHDT and CDR2 YNNKEL (reference sequence). The CDR3 runs to 13 residues. V lost 4 bases and J 1 base, leaving 6 bases between the germline ends. The DNA of the CDR3 is TGTGCCAGCAGCCGACAGGGCACAGATACGCAGTATTTT. Its protein product is CASSRQGTDTQYF.

The V and J genes are TRBV7-2 and TRBJ2-7; TRBD2 aligns across 7 bases. This CDR3 region has 15 residues. Per germline, CDR1 SGHTA and CDR2 FQGNSA. Trimming at V came to 1 base and at J to 0 bases, leaving 3 bases not matched to a gene. The CDR3 loop reads CASSLGSSGSYEQYF. The CDR3 region has the DNA TGTGCCAGCAGCTTAGGTTCTAGCGGCTCCTACGAGCAGTACTTC.

CDR3 nucleotides: TGTGCCAGTAGTAGACAACGCTATGGCTACACCTTC. Its translation: CASSRQRYGYTF. V is TRBV19 and J is TRBJ1-2; the D is unclear. CDR1 and CDR2 from the germline V gene are LNHDA and SQIVND (reference sequence). V dropped 4 bases and J dropped 4 bases, with 7 bases sitting between them. This CDR3 spans 12 amino acids.

The genes are TRBV2 and TRBJ1-1; D is uncertain. Germline V gene data show CDR1 as SNHLY and CDR2 as FYNNEI. Trimming shortened V by 8 bases and J by 0 bases, and 10 bases separated the two germline ends. The CDR3 is 13 amino acids. The DNA for the CDR3 is TGTGCCAGCGGCCAAGACGTGAACACTGAAGCTTTCTTT. Its protein is CASGQDVNTEAFF. The variable domain in full, with the rest retrieved from reference TRBV2 and TRBJ1-1, is EPEVTQTPSHQVTQMGQEVILRCVPISNHLYFYWYRQILGQKVEFLVSFYNNEISEKSEIFDDQFSVERPDGSNFTLKIRSTKLEDSAMYFCASGQDVNTEAFFGQGTRLTVV.

The table lists this clone with a count of one. This chain connects TRBV18 to TRBJ1-2; no firm D call. V dropped 4 bases and J dropped 1 base, with 16 bases sitting between them. The CDR3 extends over 16 amino acids. Germline loops: CDR1 KGHSH, CDR2 LQKENI. CDR3 coding DNA: TGTGCCAGCTCACTAGCCTCAGGAGCGGGTAACTATGGCTACACCTTC. This translates into CASSLASGAGNYGYTF.

V is TRBV28 and J is TRBJ2-3; no definite D call. This CDR3 region has 11 residues. The V end was cut by 7 bases, the J end by 3 bases, with 5 bases between. From germline, CDR1 is MDHEN and CDR2 SYDVKM. For the CDR3, the DNA is TGTGCCAGCACCCAAACAGATACGCAGTATTTT. Its protein product is CASTQTDTQYF.

This chain connects TRBV7-9 to TRBJ2-7; perhaps TRBD1 as D (6 bases). Trimming pared 5 bases from V and 4 bases from J, leaving 15 bases between. The CDR3 loop spans 14 amino acids. Germline V gene data show CDR1 as SEHNR and CDR2 as FQNEAQ (reference sequence). CDR3 nucleotides: TGTGCCAGCAGCCCGGGACACATCCTTTACGAGCAGTACTTC. Translation: CASSPGHILYEQYF.

V usage is TRBV7-8 and J usage is TRBJ1-2; TRBD1 matches 7 bases. The CDR3 has 15 amino acids. From germline, CDR1 is SGHVS and CDR2 FQNEAQ. J gave up 2 bases and V 2 bases, and 5 bases lay outside the gene matches. CDR3 residues: CASSLRQGANYGYTF. Written as DNA, the CDR3 is TGTGCCAGCAGCTTAAGACAGGGTGCAAACTATGGCTACACCTTC.

The chain links TRBV5-1 to TRBJ2-1; D not resolved. CDR1 SGHRS and CDR2 YFSETQ come from the germline V gene. This CDR3 contains 15 residues. V was trimmed by 0 bases and J by 2 bases, leaving 9 bases between them. CDR3 DNA: TGCGCCAGCAGCTTGGAGGTAGGCCCCTACAATGAGCAGTTCTTC. The encoded protein is CASSLEVGPYNEQFF. Full variable domain (rest looked up from reference TRBV5-1 and TRBJ2-1): KAGVTQTPRYLIKTRGQQVTLSCSPISGHRSVSWYQQTPGQGLQFLFEYFSETQRNKGNFPGRFSGRQFSNSRSEMNVSTLELGDSALYLCASSLEVGPYNEQFFGPGTRLTVL.

This CDR3 reads CSAIGLTTYKNEKLFF. As DNA, the CDR3 is TGCAGCGCCATAGGATTGACGACCTATAAGAATGAAAAACTGTTTTTT. The V call is TRBV29-1, the J call TRBJ1-4; D unclear. This CDR3 is built from 16 residues. Germline V CDR1 and CDR2: SQVTM, ANQGSEA. Trimming stripped 7 bases from V and 5 bases from J, with 23 bases between.

The chain employs TRBV19 and TRBJ2-5, with D hard to call. Trimming cost V 0 bases and J 3 bases, with 8 bases left between them. This CDR3 spans 14 amino acids. The germline V gene has CDR1 LNHDA and CDR2 SQIVND (reference sequence). In DNA, the CDR3 is TGTGCCAGTAGTATAGACTGGAGTAAAGAGACCCAGTACTTC. It codes for CASSIDWSKETQYF.

CDR3 loop: CASSVGHTSSYEQYF. CDR3 sequence (DNA): TGTGCCAGCAGCGTAGGGCACACCAGCTCCTACGAGCAGTACTTC. This chain uses TRBV9 with TRBJ2-7; no clear D. V lost 0 bases and J lost 0, with 10 bases in between. The CDR3 is 15 residues long. Germline V gene data show CDR1 as SGDLS and CDR2 as YYNGEE.

The CDR3 DNA reads as TGTGCCTGGAGTCAGGACAGGCCCAATCAGCCCCAGCATTTT. Translation gives CAWSQDRPNQPQHF. The chain carries TRBV30 and TRBJ1-5; 7 positions agree with TRBD1. J lost 3 bases, V lost 2 bases, and 4 bases had no gene match. The CDR3 contains 14 residues. In germline, CDR1 is GTSNPN, CDR2 SVGIG (reference sequence).

The chain employs TRBV15 and TRBJ2-7, with D unclear. Between the trimmed V and J ends, which lost 1 base and 6 bases, there was a span of 16 bases. Germline V gene sequence: CDR1 LNHNV, CDR2 YYDKDF (reference sequence). CDR3 length equals 15 residues. The CDR3 sequence: CATSRVSNPWGEQYF. The CDR3 coding sequence is TGTGCCACCAGCAGAGTCAGTAATCCCTGGGGCGAGCAGTACTTC.